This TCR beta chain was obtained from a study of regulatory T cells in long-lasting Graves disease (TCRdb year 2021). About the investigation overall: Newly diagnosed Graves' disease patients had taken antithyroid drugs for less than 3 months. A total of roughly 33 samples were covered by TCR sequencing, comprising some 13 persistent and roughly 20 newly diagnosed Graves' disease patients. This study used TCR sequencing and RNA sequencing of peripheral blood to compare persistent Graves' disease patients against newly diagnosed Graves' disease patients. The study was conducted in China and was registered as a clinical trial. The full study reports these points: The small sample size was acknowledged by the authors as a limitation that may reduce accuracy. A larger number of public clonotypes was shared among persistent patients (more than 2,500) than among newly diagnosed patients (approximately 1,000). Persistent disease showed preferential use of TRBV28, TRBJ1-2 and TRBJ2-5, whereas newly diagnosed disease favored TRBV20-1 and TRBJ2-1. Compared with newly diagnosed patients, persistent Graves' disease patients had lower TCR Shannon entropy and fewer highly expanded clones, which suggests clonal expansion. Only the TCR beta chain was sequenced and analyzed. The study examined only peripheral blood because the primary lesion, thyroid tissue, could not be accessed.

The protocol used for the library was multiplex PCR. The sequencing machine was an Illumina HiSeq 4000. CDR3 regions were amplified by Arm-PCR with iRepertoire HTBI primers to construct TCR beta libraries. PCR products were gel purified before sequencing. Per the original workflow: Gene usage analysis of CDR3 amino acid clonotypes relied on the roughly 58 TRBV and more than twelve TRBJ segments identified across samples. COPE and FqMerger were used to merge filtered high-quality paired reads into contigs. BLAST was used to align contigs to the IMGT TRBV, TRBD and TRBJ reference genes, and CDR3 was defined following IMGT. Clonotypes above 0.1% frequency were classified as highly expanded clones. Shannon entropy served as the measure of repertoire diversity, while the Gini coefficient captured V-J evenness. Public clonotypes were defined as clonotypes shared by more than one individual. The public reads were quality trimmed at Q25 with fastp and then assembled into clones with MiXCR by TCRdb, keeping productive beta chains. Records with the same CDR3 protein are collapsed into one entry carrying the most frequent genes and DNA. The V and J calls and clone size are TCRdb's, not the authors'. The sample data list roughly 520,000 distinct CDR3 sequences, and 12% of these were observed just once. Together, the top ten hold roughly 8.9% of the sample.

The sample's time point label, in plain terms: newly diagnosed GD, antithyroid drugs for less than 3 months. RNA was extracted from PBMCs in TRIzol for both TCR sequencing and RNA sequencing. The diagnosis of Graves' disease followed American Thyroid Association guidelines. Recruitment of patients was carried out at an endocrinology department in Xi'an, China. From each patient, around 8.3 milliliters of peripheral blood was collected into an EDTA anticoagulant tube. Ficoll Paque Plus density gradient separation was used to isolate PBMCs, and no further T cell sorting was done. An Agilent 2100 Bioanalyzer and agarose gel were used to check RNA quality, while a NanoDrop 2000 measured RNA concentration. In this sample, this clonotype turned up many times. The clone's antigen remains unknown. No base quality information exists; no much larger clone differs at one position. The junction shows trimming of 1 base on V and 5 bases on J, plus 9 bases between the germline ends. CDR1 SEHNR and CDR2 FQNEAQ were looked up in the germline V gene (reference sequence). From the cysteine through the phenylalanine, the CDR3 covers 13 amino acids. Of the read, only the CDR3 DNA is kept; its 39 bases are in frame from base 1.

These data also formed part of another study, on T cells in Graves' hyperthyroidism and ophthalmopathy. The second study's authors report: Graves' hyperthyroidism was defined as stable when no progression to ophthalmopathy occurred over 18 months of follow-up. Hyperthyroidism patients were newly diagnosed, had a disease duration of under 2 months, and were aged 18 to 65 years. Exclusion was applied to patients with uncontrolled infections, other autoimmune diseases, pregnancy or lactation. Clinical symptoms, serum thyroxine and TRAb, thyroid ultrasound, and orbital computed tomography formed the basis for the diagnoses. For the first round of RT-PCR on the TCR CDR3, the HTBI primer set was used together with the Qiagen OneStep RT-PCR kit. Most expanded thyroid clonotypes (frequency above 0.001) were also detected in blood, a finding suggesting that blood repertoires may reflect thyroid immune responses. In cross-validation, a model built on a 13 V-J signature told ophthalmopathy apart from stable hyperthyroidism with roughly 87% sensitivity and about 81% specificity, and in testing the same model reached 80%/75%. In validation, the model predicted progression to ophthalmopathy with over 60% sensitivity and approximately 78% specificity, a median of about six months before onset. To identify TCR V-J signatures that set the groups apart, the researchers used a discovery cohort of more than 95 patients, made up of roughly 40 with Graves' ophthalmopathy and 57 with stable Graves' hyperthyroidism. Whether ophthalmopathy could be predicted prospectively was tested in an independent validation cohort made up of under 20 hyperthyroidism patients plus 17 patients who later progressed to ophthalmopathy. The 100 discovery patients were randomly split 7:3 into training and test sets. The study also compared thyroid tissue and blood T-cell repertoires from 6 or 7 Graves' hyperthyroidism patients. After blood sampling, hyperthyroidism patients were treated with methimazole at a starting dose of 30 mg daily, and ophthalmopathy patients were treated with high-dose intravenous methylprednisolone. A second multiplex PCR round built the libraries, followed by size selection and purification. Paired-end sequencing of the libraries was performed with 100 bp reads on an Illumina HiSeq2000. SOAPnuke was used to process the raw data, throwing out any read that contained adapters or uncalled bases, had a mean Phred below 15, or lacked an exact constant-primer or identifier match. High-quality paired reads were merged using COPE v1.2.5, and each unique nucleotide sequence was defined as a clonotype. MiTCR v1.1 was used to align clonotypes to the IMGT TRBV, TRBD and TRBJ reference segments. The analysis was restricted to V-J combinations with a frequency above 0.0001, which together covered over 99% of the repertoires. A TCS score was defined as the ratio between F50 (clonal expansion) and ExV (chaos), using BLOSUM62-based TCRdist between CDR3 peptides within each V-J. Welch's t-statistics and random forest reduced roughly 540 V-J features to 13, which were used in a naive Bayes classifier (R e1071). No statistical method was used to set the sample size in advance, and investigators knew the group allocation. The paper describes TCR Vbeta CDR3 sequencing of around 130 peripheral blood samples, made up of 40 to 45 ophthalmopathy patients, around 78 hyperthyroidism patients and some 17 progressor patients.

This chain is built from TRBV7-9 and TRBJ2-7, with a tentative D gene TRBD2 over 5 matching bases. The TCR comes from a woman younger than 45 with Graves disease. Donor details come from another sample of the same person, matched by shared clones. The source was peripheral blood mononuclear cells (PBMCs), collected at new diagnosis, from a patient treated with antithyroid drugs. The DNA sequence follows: TGTGCCAGCAGCTTAGGCACTAGAAACGAGCAGTACTTC. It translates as CASSLGTRNEQYF.